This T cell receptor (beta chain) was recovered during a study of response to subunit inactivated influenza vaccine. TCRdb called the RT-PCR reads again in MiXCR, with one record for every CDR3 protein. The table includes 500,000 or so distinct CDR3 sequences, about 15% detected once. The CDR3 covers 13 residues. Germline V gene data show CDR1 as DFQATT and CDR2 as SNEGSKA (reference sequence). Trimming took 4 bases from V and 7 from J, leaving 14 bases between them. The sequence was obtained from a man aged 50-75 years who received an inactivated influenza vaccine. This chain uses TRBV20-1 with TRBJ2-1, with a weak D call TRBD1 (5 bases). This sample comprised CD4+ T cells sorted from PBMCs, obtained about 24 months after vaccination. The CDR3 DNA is TGCAGTGCTAACGTCTGGGGCGAGAATGAGCAGTTCTTC. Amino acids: CSANVWGENEQFF.